This T cell receptor beta chain is drawn from a study of shared clonotypes between healthy human individuals. The protocol was immunoSEQ multiplex PCR, while the TCRdb copy is restricted to in-frame clones and leaves out a portion. This sample has 1,500,000 or so clones; approximately 98.5% occur once, and the top ten carry roughly 0.36%. Remarks on this clone: Its antigen is not identified.

This CDR3 has 16 residues. V lost 0 bases to trimming and J lost 4 bases, with 16 bases between them. Germline V gives CDR1 SGHRS, CDR2 YFSETQ. Overall study findings and caveats: It was the few donors that limited the genetic and exposure-history diversity represented.

This receptor was identified in a young man in good health. The V and J genes are TRBV5-1 and TRBJ2-5; TRBD2 is a possible D gene (5 bases). The material sequenced was naive CD4+ T cells sorted from blood. Noted subset: CD45RA+ positively selected. CDR3 amino acids: CASSLAPGKVVETQYF. CDR3 nucleotides: TGCGCCAGCAGCTTGGCCCCGGGGAAGGTGGTAGAGACCCAGTACTTC. The whole variable domain, filled in from reference TRBV5-1 and TRBJ2-5, reads KAGVTQTPRYLIKTRGQQVTLSCSPISGHRSVSWYQQTPGQGLQFLFEYFSETQRNKGNFPGRFSGRQFSNSRSEMNVSTLELGDSALYLCASSLAPGKVVETQYFGPGTRLLVL.